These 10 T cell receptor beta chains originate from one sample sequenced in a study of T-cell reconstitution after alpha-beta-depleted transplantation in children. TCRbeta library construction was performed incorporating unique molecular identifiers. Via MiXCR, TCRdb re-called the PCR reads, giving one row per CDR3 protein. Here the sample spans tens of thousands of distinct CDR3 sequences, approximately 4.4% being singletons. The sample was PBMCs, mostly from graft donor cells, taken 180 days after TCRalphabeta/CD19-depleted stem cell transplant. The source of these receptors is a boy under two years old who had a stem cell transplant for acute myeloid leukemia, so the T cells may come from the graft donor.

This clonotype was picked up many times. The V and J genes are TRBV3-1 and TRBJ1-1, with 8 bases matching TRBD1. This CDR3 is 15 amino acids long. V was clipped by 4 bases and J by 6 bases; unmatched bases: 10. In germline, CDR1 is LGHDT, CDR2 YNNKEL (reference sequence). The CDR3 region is CASSRRGQGVPEAFF. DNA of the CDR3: TGTGCCAGCAGCCGTAGAGGACAGGGTGTTCCTGAAGCTTTCTTT.

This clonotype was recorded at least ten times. The CDR3 region is CSALRHTSTDTQYF. DNA of the CDR3: TGCAGTGCCTTAAGGCATACTAGCACAGATACGCAGTATTTT. The chain is built from TRBV20-1 and TRBJ2-3; D not resolved. Trimming took off 6 bases at V and 0 bases at J, with 13 bases between the two ends. The CDR3 is 14 residues long. Germline V gene data show CDR1 as DFQATT and CDR2 as SNEGSKA (reference sequence).

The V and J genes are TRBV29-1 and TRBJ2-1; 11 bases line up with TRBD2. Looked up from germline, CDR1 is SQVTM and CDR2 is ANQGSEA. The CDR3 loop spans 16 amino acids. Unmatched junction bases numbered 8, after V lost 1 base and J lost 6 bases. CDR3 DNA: TGCAGCGTTGAAGTGTCTAGCGGGGGGAGGGGCAATGAGCAGTTCTTC. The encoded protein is CSVEVSSGGRGNEQFF.

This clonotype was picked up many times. The CDR3 sequence: CAISKTATSGVRETQYF. CDR3 DNA: TGTGCCATCAGTAAGACAGCAACTAGCGGGGTCAGAGAGACCCAGTACTTC. The V gene is TRBV10-3, the J gene TRBJ2-5; 10 bases agree with TRBD2. Trimming removed 5 bases from V and 4 bases from J; junction bases left unmatched: 13. The V gene's germline CDR1 is ENHRY and CDR2 SYGVKD. The CDR3 runs 17 residues.

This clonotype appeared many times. The CDR3 DNA reads TGTGCCACCTCCCTTATCTATGGCTACACCTTC. It codes for CATSLIYGYTF. The V and J genes are TRBV28 and TRBJ1-2; D not resolved. The V gene lost 10 bases and the J gene lost 4 bases, with 10 bases spanning the gap. The CDR3 sequence is 11 residues long. Germline assignment: CDR1 MDHEN and CDR2 SYDVKM.

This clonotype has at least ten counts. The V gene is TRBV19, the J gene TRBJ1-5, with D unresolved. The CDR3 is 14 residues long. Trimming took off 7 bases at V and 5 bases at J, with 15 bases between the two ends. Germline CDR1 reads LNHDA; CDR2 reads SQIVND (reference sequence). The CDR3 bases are TGTGCCAGTACCCTTAGGGTCACTTATCAGCCCCAGCATTTT. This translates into CASTLRVTYQPQHF.

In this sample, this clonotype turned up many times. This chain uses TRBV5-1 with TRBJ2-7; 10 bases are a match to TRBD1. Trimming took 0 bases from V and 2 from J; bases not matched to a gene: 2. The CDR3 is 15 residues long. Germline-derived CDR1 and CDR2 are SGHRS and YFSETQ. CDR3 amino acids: CASSLEGTGAYEQYV. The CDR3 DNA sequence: TGCGCCAGCAGCTTGGAAGGGACAGGGGCCTACGAGCAGTACGTC.

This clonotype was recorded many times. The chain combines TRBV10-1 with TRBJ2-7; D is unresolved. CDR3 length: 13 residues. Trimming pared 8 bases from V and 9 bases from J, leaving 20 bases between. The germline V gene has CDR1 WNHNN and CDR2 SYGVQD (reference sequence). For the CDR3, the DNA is TGCGCCAGCCGGTTGCCCCAAGGTGGACCGCAGTACGTC. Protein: CASRLPQGGPQYV.

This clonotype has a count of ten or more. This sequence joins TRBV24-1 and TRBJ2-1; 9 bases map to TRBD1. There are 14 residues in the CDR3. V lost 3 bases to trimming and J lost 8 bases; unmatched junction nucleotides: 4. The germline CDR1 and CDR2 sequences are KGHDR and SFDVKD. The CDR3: CATSDPGQGYEQFF. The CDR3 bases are TGTGCCACCAGTGATCCGGGACAGGGATATGAGCAGTTCTTC.

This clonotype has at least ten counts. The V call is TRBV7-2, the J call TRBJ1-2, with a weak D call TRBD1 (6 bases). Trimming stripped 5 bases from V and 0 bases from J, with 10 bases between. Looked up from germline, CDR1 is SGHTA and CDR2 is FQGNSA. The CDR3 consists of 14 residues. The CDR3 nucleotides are TGTGCCAGCAGCCTTAGGACAGCTAACTATGGCTACACCTTC. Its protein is CASSLRTANYGYTF.